The TCR beta chain described here comes from a study of Ad26.COV2.S vaccination and SARS-CoV-2 variants. On the study more broadly: Intramuscularly, Ad26.COV2.S was given either once or twice, 56 days apart.

Study results and limitations: The study found similar non-spike TCR breadth in vaccine and placebo recipients. Using TCR breadth and depth analyses may have led to underestimated total T cell responses. Marked by substantial breadth, spike-specific CD8+ and CD4+ T cell responses were reportedly seen after vaccination.

Treatment noted: some 19 received Ad26.COV2.S at low or high dose, single or two shots; roughly five received placebo; per-sample allocation not given. After the first vaccine or placebo injection, samples were drawn on day 63. As regards this clone: Its antigen remains unknown.

This CDR3 contains 17 residues. V lost 3 bases and J 1 base, leaving 19 bases between the germline ends. From germline, CDR1 is SGHDT and CDR2 YYEEEE. Sequenced by immunoSEQ multiplex PCR; TCRdb stores in-frame clones only, minus some. The repertoire has some 340,000 clones, roughly 86% of them found once; the top ten carry 1.9%. Sequencing was performed on peripheral blood, taken in a trial of Ad26.COV2.S vaccine versus placebo. V is TRBV5-6 and J is TRBJ1-1, with D possibly TRBD1 on 6 matching bases. The clonotype originates from a person between 18 and 65 years old who received the Ad26.COV2.S COVID-19 vaccine or a placebo. Here the CDR3 DNA reads TGTGCCAGCAGCTCCATTTCCGCCGGACAGACGAACACTGAAGCTTTCTTT. This translates into CASSSISAGQTNTEAFF. The full variable domain, rest sourced from reference TRBV5-6 and TRBJ1-1, is DAGVTQSPTHLIKTRGQQVTLRCSPKSGHDTVSWYQQALGQGPQFIFQYYEEEERQRGNFPDRFSGHQFPNYSSELNVNALLLGDSALYLCASSSISAGQTNTEAFFGQGTRLTVV.